This T cell receptor beta chain was sequenced during a study of T-cell memory formation after mild COVID-19. Constant-segment-primed 5'RACE gave TCR alpha and TCR beta cDNA libraries with sample barcodes and UMIs. One entry per CDR3 protein, called by TCRdb with MiXCR from the 5' RACE reads. This table holds over 150,000 distinct CDR3 sequences, 20% to 25% found once. Trimming removed 3 bases at V and 7 bases at J, with 19 bases between. CDR3 length: 15 amino acids. This TCR was sampled from an adult woman who had mild COVID-19 (a few samples of this study predate the infection). Cell type and time point are not known. Material: PBMCs or a T cell subset sorted from them (not recorded which). The J gene is TRBJ2-7, the V gene TRBV12-3 or TRBV12-4; weak D call: TRBD1 (5 bases). For the CDR3, the DNA is TGTGCCAGCAGTTTTATGCATCCCAACAGGAGAGAGCAGTACTTC. It specifies CASSFMHPNRREQYF.